The T cell receptor beta chain under discussion was sequenced for a study of blood T cell repertoires in COVID-19. Looking at the study overall: Donors in the United States, Italy and Spain gave samples during acute or convalescent COVID-19. Sources were T cells, B-cell-depleted T cells, or PBMCs; the material itself was cDNA or gDNA.

Assay: immunoSEQ multiplex PCR; the TCRdb copy retains only in-frame clones and omits some. The data show approximately 100,000 clones, about nine tenths seen once. Germline-derived CDR1 and CDR2 are SGHTA and FQGNSA. The CDR3 sequence is 18 residues long. Trimming cost V 1 base and J 5 bases; bases outside gene matches: 9. Sequenced sample: peripheral blood. The chain uses TRBV7-2 and TRBJ2-2; TRBD1 aligns across 11 bases. The sequence came from a human donor in a cohort sampled during active COVID-19. CDR3 DNA: TGTGCCAGCAGCTTAGTAGGACAGGGGGCGAGAGTAACCGGGGAGCTGTTTTTT. Its protein product is CASSLVGQGARVTGELFF.